This TCR beta chain was recorded in a study of blood T cell repertoires in COVID-19. About the study: The United States, Italy and Spain provided the acute and convalescent COVID-19 samples. The cDNA or gDNA used as material had been derived from T cells, B-cell-depleted T cells, or PBMCs.

Original handling: Cell counts per sample came from amplifying reference gene primers. Profiled with immunoSEQ multiplex PCR; TCRdb holds only in-frame clones, not every one. For V, J and clone size, that table is used; D and trimming come from the DNA. The sample has roughly 150,000 clones, around 84% seen once. Patients from Seattle were sampled longitudinally, starting during active infection. CDR3 length equals 15 residues. CDR1 is SGHRS and CDR2 is YFSETQ in the germline V gene. The trim removed 2 bases at V and 3 bases at J, leaving 4 bases unmatched. This rearrangement joins TRBV5-1 to TRBJ2-7; 11 nucleotides align to TRBD2. Source material: peripheral blood. The sequence derives from a woman older than 75 with COVID-19, enrolled during active disease. In DNA, the CDR3 is TGCGCCAGCAGCTTAACTAGCGGGAGTTACTACGAGCAGTACTTC. Protein product: CASSLTSGSYYEQYF. Complete variable domain (other parts from reference TRBV5-1 and TRBJ2-7): KAGVTQTPRYLIKTRGQQVTLSCSPISGHRSVSWYQQTPGQGLQFLFEYFSETQRNKGNFPGRFSGRQFSNSRSEMNVSTLELGDSALYLCASSLTSGSYYEQYFGPGTRLTVT.